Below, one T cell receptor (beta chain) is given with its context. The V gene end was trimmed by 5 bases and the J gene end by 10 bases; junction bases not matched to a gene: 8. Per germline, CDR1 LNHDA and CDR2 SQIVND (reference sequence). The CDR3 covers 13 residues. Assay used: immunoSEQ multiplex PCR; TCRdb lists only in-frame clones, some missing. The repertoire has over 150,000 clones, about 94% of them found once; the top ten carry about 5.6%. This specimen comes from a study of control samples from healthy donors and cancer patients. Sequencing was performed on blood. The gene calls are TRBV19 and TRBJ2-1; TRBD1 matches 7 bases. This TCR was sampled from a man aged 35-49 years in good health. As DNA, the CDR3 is TGTGCCAGTAGTTCCGGGACAGCACCGGAGCAGTTCTTC. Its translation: CASSSGTAPEQFF. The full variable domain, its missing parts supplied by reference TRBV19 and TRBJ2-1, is DGGITQSPKYLFRKEGQNVTLSCEQNLNHDAMYWYRQDPGQGLRLIYYSQIVNDFQKGDIAEGYSVSREKKESFPLTVTSAQKNPTAFYLCASSSGTAPEQFFGPGTRLTVL.